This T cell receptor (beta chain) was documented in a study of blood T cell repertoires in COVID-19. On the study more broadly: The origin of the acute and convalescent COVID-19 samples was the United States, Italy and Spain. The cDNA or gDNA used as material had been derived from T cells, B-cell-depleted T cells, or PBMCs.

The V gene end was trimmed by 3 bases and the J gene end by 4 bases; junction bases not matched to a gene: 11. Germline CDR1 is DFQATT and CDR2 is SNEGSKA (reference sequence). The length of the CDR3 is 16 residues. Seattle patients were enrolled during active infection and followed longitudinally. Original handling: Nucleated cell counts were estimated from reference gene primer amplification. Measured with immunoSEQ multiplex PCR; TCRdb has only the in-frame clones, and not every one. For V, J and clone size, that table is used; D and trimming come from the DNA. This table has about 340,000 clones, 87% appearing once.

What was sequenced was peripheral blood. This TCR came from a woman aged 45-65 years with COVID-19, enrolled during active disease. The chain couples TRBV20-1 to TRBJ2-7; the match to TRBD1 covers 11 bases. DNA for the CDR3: TGCAGTGCTAGTTTCAGGGGACAGGGGGTTTTTTACGAGCAGTACTTC. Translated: CSASFRGQGVFYEQYF.